The T cell receptor (beta chain) under discussion was sequenced for a study of beta chain features in type 1 diabetes. V gave up 6 bases and J gave up 2 bases; unmatched junction bases: 7. Germline V lookup: CDR1 MNHEY, CDR2 SVGAGI. The CDR3 consists of 15 residues. As every portion of the isolated RNA was reverse transcribed, the sequencing read expressed TCRB transcripts. Sequencing used immunoSEQ multiplex PCR; TCRdb keeps in-frame clones, though not all of them. The sample shows nearly 250,000 clones, over 12% of them seen only once. This clone was observed a handful of times. The sequenced material came from naive CD4+ T cells from blood. The source of this sequence is a woman aged 40 to 55 in good health. The gene calls are TRBV6-5 and TRBJ2-7, with 10 bases fitting TRBD1. This CDR3 reads CASRNGGQGAYEQYF. For the CDR3, the DNA is TGTGCCAGCAGGAACGGTGGACAGGGGGCCTACGAGCAGTACTTC.